Below, 12 T cell receptor beta chains from the same sample are listed, as sequenced in a study of blood T cell repertoires in COVID-19. Data came from immunoSEQ multiplex PCR; TCRdb stores just in-frame clones and leaves some out. This sample has around 220,000 clones; around nine tenths occur once, and the top ten carry around 1.8%. Sequencing was carried out using PBMCs or T cells enriched from blood (not recorded which). These receptors all stem from a woman in her late teens or twenties who had recovered from COVID-19.

The chain recombines TRBV28 with TRBJ1-2; weak D call: TRBD1 (6 bases). CDR3 length equals 16 residues. V was shortened by 6 bases and J by 3 bases, with 20 bases between the two germline ends. Per the germline V gene, CDR1 is MDHEN and CDR2 is SYDVKM. The CDR3 reads CASSSAGRTDDYGYTF. The CDR3 DNA is TGTGCCAGCAGCTCGGCCGGGAGGACAGACGACTATGGCTACACCTTC.

The genes are TRBV29-1 and TRBJ1-1; TRBD1 matches 7 bases. V was clipped by 3 bases and J by 5 bases; unmatched bases: 12. The CDR3 covers 15 residues. CDR1 is SQVTM, CDR2 ANQGSEA, per germline. The CDR3 sequence: CSVEGRGASGTEAFF. DNA for the CDR3: TGCAGCGTTGAGGGCAGGGGGGCCTCGGGGACTGAAGCTTTCTTT.

This clone has a handful of counts. The chain has TRBV6-4 and TRBJ2-2; D is undetermined. The CDR3 has 14 amino acids. The V gene lost 3 bases and the J gene lost 3 bases, with 8 bases spanning the gap. Germline CDR1 MRHNA, CDR2 SNTAGT. This chain's CDR3 is CASSEEAHTGELFF. The CDR3, as DNA: TGTGCCAGCAGTGAAGAGGCTCACACCGGGGAGCTGTTTTTT.

V is TRBV28 and J is TRBJ1-1, with D unresolved. Germline loops: CDR1 MDHEN, CDR2 SYDVKM. The V and J ends lost 1 base and 6 bases respectively, with 6 bases between them. The CDR3 covers 12 residues. The CDR3 here is CASSLSVSEAFF. CDR3 nucleotides: TGTGCCAGCAGTTTATCCGTCTCTGAAGCTTTCTTT.

V gene TRBV19 combines with J gene TRBJ1-6, with D possibly matching TRBD1 (6 bases). V was shortened by 4 bases and J by 4 bases, with 11 bases between the two germline ends. The V gene's germline CDR1 is LNHDA and CDR2 SQIVND (reference sequence). This CDR3 has 15 residues. The CDR3 nucleotides read TGTGCCAGTAGTAACCAAGGGGGTTATAATTCACCCCTCCACTTT. Amino acids: CASSNQGGYNSPLHF. Variable domain in full (rest from reference TRBV19 and TRBJ1-6): DGGITQSPKYLFRKEGQNVTLSCEQNLNHDAMYWYRQDPGQGLRLIYYSQIVNDFQKGDIAEGYSVSREKKESFPLTVTSAQKNPTAFYLCASSNQGGYNSPLHFGNGTRLTVT.

The chain recombines TRBV24-1 with TRBJ1-2; no definite D call. The CDR3 spans 11 residues. CDR1 and CDR2 from the germline V gene are KGHDR and SFDVKD. Trimming shortened V by 0 bases and J by 11 bases, and 6 bases separated the two germline ends. CDR3 in amino acids: CATSDLEGYTF. CDR3 DNA: TGTGCCACCAGTGATTTGGAGGGATACACCTTC.

The chain's CDR3 is CASSVPGQGINGYTF. CDR3 DNA sequence: TGTGCCAGCAGTGTTCCGGGACAGGGGATCAATGGCTACACCTTC. V is TRBV6-2 or TRBV6-3 and J is TRBJ1-2; 10 positions agree with TRBD1. Germline CDR1 and CDR2: MNHEY and SVGEGT. The CDR3 consists of 15 residues. With V trimmed by 5 bases and J by 6 bases, 9 bases remained unmatched.

V and J are TRBV9 and TRBJ2-7, with a possible D match to TRBD1 (5 bases). With 0 bases removed from V and 4 bases from J, the gap between germline ends came to 14 bases. This CDR3 contains 15 residues. Germline CDR1 reads SGDLS; CDR2 reads YYNGEE. The CDR3 sequence: CASSVVPTQAYEQYF. CDR3 DNA: TGTGCCAGCAGCGTAGTCCCCACACAGGCGTACGAGCAGTACTTC. The full variable domain, with the rest looked up from reference TRBV9 and TRBJ2-7, is DSGVTQTPKHLITATGQRVTLRCSPRSGDLSVYWYQQSLDQGLQFLIQYYNGEERAKGNILERFSAQQFPDLHSELNLSSLELGDSALYFCASSVVPTQAYEQYFGPGTRLTVT.

To note about this clone: The junction does not match germline at one end; this may be a read error. The gene calls are TRBV6-1 and TRBJ2-2; D gene uncertain. In germline, CDR1 is MNHNS, CDR2 SASEGT. The CDR3 has 15 amino acids. The CDR3 region has the DNA TGTGCCAGCAGTGAAGCGGCAGCGAAAACCGGGGAGCTGTTTTTT. Translating it yields CASSEAAAKTGELFF.

This clone has just a few counts. The J gene is TRBJ1-2, the V gene TRBV5-1; 9 bases are a match to TRBD1. V lost 3 bases to trimming and J lost 4 bases; unmatched junction nucleotides: 1. The CDR3 is made up of 13 amino acids. The germline V gene has CDR1 SGHRS and CDR2 YFSETQ. Written as DNA, the CDR3 is TGCGCCAGCAGCTGGGGACAGGGCTATGGCTACACCTTC. Amino acids: CASSWGQGYGYTF.

The chain carries TRBV28 and TRBJ2-2; TRBD1 aligns across 10 bases. J lost 1 base, V lost 6 bases, and 5 bases had no gene match. The CDR3 sequence is 16 residues long. The germline V gene has CDR1 MDHEN and CDR2 SYDVKM. The CDR3 protein is CASSATGGVNTGELFF. The CDR3 coding sequence is TGTGCCAGCAGCGCGACAGGGGGCGTGAACACCGGGGAGCTGTTTTTT.

V gene TRBV28 combines with J gene TRBJ1-1; D is perhaps TRBD1 (6 bases). The CDR3 is 13 residues long. Germline-derived CDR1 and CDR2 are MDHEN and SYDVKM. Trimming stripped 4 bases from V and 4 bases from J, with 10 bases between. The CDR3 region has the DNA TGTGCCAGCAGTTACAGGGTAGGCACTGAAGCTTTCTTT. Translation: CASSYRVGTEAFF.